The 12 T cell receptor beta chains given below trace back to one sample, sequenced in a study of blood T cell repertoires in COVID-19. The protocol was immunoSEQ multiplex PCR, while the TCRdb copy is restricted to in-frame clones and leaves out a portion. The sample carries approximately 85,000 clones, over 80% recorded once. The sequencing input was peripheral blood. Receptors were obtained from a woman between 65 and 79 years old with active or convalescent COVID-19.

The rearrangement joins TRBV7-2 to TRBJ1-4; a possible D gene is TRBD1 (5 bases). Germline V gives CDR1 SGHTA, CDR2 FQGNSA. Trimming pared 2 bases from V and 12 bases from J, leaving 16 bases between. CDR3 length: 14 residues. Written as DNA, the CDR3 is TGTGCCAGCAGCTTAATGGGGGGAGACGAAGAACTGTTTTTT. Amino acid sequence: CASSLMGGDEELFF. The full variable domain, rest sourced from reference TRBV7-2 and TRBJ1-4, is GAGVSQSPSNKVTEKGKDVELRCDPISGHTALYWYRQSLGQGLEFLIYFQGNSAPDKSGLPSDRFSAERTGGSVSTLTIQRTQQEDSAVYLCASSLMGGDEELFFGSGTQLSVL.

This clone was observed a few times. The chain employs TRBV15 and TRBJ1-1; D not resolved. Looked up from germline, CDR1 is LNHNV and CDR2 is YYDKDF (reference sequence). This CDR3 contains 14 residues. Trimming shortened V by 3 bases and J by 6 bases, and 14 bases separated the two germline ends. The CDR3 protein is CATSRDTGSPEAFF. CDR3 nucleotide sequence: TGTGCCACCAGCAGGGATACCGGGAGCCCTGAAGCTTTCTTT.

This clone was counted a single time. J is TRBJ2-6 and V is TRBV4-2; D possibly corresponds to TRBD2 (5 bases). Looked up from germline, CDR1 is LGHNA and CDR2 is YNFKEQ. V lost 5 bases to trimming and J lost 0 bases, with 11 bases between them. This CDR3 comprises 16 residues. For the CDR3, the DNA is TGTGCCAGCAGCGATGAGGGATTCTCTGGGGCCAACGTCCTGACTTTC. Its protein product is CASSDEGFSGANVLTF.

The V and J genes are TRBV6-2 or TRBV6-3 and TRBJ2-6, with D possibly TRBD1 on 5 matching bases. With 5 bases removed from V and 0 bases from J, the gap between germline ends came to 11 bases. Germline V gene sequence: CDR1 MNHEY, CDR2 SVGEGT. The CDR3 length is 16 residues. The CDR3 DNA reads as TGTGCCAGCAGTGCCCAGGGTTACTCTGGGGCCAACGTCCTGACTTTC. It encodes CASSAQGYSGANVLTF.

The V call is TRBV6-5, the J call TRBJ1-5; no definite D call. Germline lookup yields CDR1 MNHEY and CDR2 SVGAGI. The V end lost 10 bases, the J end lost 4 bases, and 17 bases lay between the germline ends. The CDR3 extends over 14 amino acids. DNA of the CDR3: TGTGCCACGCACGACGGGTGGTCGAATCAGCCCCAGCATTTT. It encodes CATHDGWSNQPQHF.

This sequence joins TRBV28 and TRBJ1-1; weak D call: TRBD1 (6 bases). This CDR3 is 15 amino acids long. CDR1 MDHEN and CDR2 SYDVKM come from the germline V gene. Trimming removed 0 bases from V and 1 base from J, with 9 bases in between. The CDR3 nucleotides are TGTGCCAGCAGTTTATGGGGGGGGGCGAACACTGAAGCTTTCTTT. This codes for CASSLWGGANTEAFF.

The chain recombines TRBV7-9 with TRBJ2-7; 7 nucleotides align to TRBD1. V shed 4 bases and J 3 bases; nucleotides not matched to a gene: 3. The CDR3 runs to 13 residues. CDR1 SEHNR and CDR2 FQNEAQ come from the germline V gene (reference sequence). CDR3 nucleotide sequence: TGTGCCAGCAGCTCCGGACAGGACTACGAGCAGTACTTC. Protein sequence: CASSSGQDYEQYF.

J is TRBJ2-1 and V is TRBV18; a weak D match, TRBD2 (6 bases). CDR1 is KGHSH and CDR2 is LQKENI in the germline V gene. The CDR3 has 14 amino acids. V was clipped by 6 bases and J by 9 bases, with 18 bases between them. CDR3 in amino acids: CASSLNTAGGEQFF. CDR3 bases: TGTGCCAGCTCTTTAAACACGGCCGGGGGTGAGCAGTTCTTC. The whole variable domain, remainder taken from reference TRBV18 and TRBJ2-1, is NAGVMQNPRHLVRRRGQEARLRCSPMKGHSHVYWYRQLPEEGLKFMVYLQKENIIDESGMPKERFSAEFPKEGPSILRIQQVVRGDSAAYFCASSLNTAGGEQFFGPGTRLTVL.

The rearrangement uses TRBV28 and TRBJ2-1; 10 bases match TRBD2. The ends lost 7 bases at V and 5 bases at J; junction bases unmatched: 8. CDR3 size: 15 residues. CDR1 and CDR2 (germline): MDHEN, SYDVKM. The CDR3 loop reads CASIPSGGVHNEQFF. DNA for the CDR3: TGTGCCAGCATCCCTAGCGGGGGTGTGCACAATGAGCAGTTCTTC.

The genes are TRBV5-1 and TRBJ2-5, with D maybe TRBD2 (6 bases). CDR3 length: 16 amino acids. V lost 4 bases and J lost 2, with 18 bases in between. CDR1 is SGHRS and CDR2 is YFSETQ in the germline V gene. CDR3 nucleotides: TGCGCCAGCAGCGGGGAGGTTGGGCGGTGGCAAGAGACCCAGTACTTC. This encodes CASSGEVGRWQETQYF.

V is TRBV10-3 and J is TRBJ1-1; D not resolved. CDR3 length: 14 amino acids. V was pared by 8 bases and J by 4 bases, with 17 bases between. CDR1 and CDR2 from the germline V gene are ENHRY and SYGVKD. The CDR3 coding sequence is TGTGCCATCCGCTCTGACCTAGGGAGCACTGAAGCTTTCTTT. Translating gives CAIRSDLGSTEAFF.

The V and J genes are TRBV18 and TRBJ2-7, with TRBD2 identical over 8 bases. The germline CDR1 and CDR2 sequences are KGHSH and LQKENI. The CDR3 spans 14 residues. V lost 3 bases to trimming and J lost 6 bases; unmatched junction nucleotides: 7. The CDR3 coding sequence is TGTGCCAGCTCACCTTTTGGCGGGGGGAGCGAGCAGTACTTC. This encodes CASSPFGGGSEQYF.